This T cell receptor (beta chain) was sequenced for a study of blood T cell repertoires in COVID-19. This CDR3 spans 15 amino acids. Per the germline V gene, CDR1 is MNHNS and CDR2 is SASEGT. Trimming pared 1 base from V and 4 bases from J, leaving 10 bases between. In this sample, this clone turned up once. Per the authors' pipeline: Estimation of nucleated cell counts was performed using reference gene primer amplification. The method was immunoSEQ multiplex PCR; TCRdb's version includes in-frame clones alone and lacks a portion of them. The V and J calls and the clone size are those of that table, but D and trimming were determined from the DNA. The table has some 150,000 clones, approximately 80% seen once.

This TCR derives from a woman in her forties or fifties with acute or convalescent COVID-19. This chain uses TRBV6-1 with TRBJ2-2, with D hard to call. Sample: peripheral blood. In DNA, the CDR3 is TGTGCCAGCAGTGAAGGCTTGGCTTTCACCGGGGAGCTGTTTTTT. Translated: CASSEGLAFTGELFF.